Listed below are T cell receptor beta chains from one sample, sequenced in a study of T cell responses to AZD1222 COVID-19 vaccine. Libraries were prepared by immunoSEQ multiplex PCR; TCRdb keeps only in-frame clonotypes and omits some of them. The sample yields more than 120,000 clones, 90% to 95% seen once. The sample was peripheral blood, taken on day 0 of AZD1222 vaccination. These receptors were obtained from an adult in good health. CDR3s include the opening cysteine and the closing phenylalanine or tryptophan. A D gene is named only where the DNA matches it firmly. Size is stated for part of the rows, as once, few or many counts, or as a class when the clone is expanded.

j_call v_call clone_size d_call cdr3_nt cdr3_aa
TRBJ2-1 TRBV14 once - TGTGCCAGCAGCCAAATAGGGATCAATGAGCAGTTCTTC CASSQIGINEQFF
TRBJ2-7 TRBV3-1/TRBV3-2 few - TGTGCCAGCAGCCAACTCGCCCGCCACGAGCAGTACTTC CASSQLARHEQYF
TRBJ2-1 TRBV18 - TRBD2 TGTGCCAGCTCAGAGTGGACGCGGGAGGTACCCTACAATGAGCAGTTCTTC CASSEWTREVPYNEQFF
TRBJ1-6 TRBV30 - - TGTGCCTGGATTAGCTCCTATAATTCACCCCTCCACTTT CAWISSYNSPLHF
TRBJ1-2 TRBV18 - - TGTGCCAGCTCAACCAATCATGGGATACCCAATGGCTACACCTTC CASSTNHGIPNGYTF
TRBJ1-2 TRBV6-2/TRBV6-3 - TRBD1 TGTGCCAGCAGTACGAGGACAGGGGGCGGAGGCTACACCTTC CASSTRTGGGGYTF
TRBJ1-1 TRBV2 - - TGTGCCAGCCGGGGATCCATGAACACTGAAGCTTTCTTT CASRGSMNTEAFF
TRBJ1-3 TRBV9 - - TGTGCCAGCAGCGCAGGGGCAGGGGGAAACACCATATATTTT CASSAGAGGNTIYF
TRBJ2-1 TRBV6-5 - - TGTGCCAGCCGACCGGGACGTTACAATGAGCAGTTCTTC CASRPGRYNEQFF
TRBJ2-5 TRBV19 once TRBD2 TGTGCCAGTAGTATTCCTAGCGGGGAGACCCAGTACTTC CASSIPSGETQYF
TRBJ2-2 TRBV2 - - TGTGCCAGCAGCTTCCTAGCTACTGGAACCGGGGAGCTGTTTTTT CASSFLATGTGELFF
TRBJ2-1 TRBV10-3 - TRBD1 TGTGCCATCAGTTTCGGGACAGGGGACAATGAGCAGTTCTTC CAISFGTGDNEQFF
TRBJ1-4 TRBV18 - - TGTGCCAGCTCACCGCGGGGGCGCGGGGAAAAACTGTTTTTT CASSPRGRGEKLFF
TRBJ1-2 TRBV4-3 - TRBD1 TGCGCCAGCAGTCTGAGGACAGGGGCGACCTATGGCTACACCTTC CASSLRTGATYGYTF
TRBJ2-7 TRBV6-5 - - TGTGCCAGCAGCCAGACTGTGGCCTACGAGCAGTACTTC CASSQTVAYEQYF
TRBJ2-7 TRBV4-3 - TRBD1 TGCGCCAGCAGCCAAGGGACAGGGACCTACGAGCAGTACTTC CASSQGTGTYEQYF
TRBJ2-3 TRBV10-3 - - TGTGCCATCAGAGGCACTAACCAGGGAGCCACAGATACGCAGTATTTT CAIRGTNQGATDTQYF
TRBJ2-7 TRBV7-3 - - TGTGCCAGCAGCTTAACTTCTCTGGGGCCCTACGAGCAGTACTTC CASSLTSLGPYEQYF
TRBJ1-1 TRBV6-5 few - TGTGCCAGCATCTGGCGTCGACAGAACACTGAAGCTTTCTTT CASIWRRQNTEAFF
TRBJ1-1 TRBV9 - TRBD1 TGTGCCAGCAGCACGCAGACAGGGGACACTGAAGCTTTCTTT CASSTQTGDTEAFF
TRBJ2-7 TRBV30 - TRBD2 TGTGCCTGGAGTGTAGGACTAGCGGGAGAGGTGAGCTCCTACGAGCAGTACTTC CAWSVGLAGEVSSYEQYF
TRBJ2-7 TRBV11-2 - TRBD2 TGTGCCAGCAGCTTTTCAACTAGCGGCTCCTACGAGCAGTACTTC CASSFSTSGSYEQYF
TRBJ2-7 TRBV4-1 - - TGCGCCAGCAGCTGGGGGCAGTCCTACGAGCAGTACTTC CASSWGQSYEQYF
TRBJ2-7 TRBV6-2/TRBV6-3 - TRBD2 TGTGCCAGCAGTTCTATCGGACTAGCCTACGAGCAGTACTTC CASSSIGLAYEQYF
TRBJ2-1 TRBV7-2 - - TGTGCCAGCAGCCTAGGTATCAACTCCGGCCACAATGAGCAGTTCTTC CASSLGINSGHNEQFF
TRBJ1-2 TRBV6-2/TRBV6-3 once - TGTGCCAGCAGTTACTCTTCGGGACTGACCTCTCTCGATGGCTACACCTTC CASSYSSGLTSLDGYTF
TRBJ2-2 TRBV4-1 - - TGCGCCAGCAGCCCGATTCGCGCGGGGCCGTCCGGGGAGCTGTTTTTT CASSPIRAGPSGELFF
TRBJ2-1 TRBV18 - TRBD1 TGTGCCAGCTACTTAGACAGGGTCGCCTACAATGAGCAGTTCTTC CASYLDRVAYNEQFF
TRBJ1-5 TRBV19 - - TGTGCCAGTAGCGAAAGCAATCAGCCCCAGCATTTT CASSESNQPQHF
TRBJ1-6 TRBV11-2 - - TGTGCCAGCTGCCGGGAGGCCCGGAGTTCACCCCTCCACTTT CASCREARSSPLHF
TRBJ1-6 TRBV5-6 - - TGTGCCAGCACCTCTCTCTGGGCAGGGGTGTCACCCCTCCACTTT CASTSLWAGVSPLHF
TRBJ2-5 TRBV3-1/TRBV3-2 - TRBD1 TGTGCCAGCAGCCAAGGGGCAGGGGGAGAGACCCAGTACTTC CASSQGAGGETQYF
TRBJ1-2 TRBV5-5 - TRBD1 TGTGCCAGCAGCTTGGGGGACAGGGTGTTGGGTGGCTACACCTTC CASSLGDRVLGGYTF
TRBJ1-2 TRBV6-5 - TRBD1 TGTGCCAGCAGTTCCAGGGGGGTGAGTGGCTACACCTTC CASSSRGVSGYTF